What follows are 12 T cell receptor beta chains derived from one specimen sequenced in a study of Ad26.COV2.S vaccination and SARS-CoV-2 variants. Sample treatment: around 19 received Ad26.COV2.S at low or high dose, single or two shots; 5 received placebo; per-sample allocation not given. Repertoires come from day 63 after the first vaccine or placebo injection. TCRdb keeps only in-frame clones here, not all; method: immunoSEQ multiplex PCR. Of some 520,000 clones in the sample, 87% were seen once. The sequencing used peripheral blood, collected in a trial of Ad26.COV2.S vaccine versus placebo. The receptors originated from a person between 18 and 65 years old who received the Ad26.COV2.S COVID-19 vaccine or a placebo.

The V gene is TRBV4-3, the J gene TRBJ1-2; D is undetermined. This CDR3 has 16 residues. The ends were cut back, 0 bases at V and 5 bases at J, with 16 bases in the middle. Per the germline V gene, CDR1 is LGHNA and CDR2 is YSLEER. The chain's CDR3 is CASSQEFPPGSYGYTF. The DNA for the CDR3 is TGCGCCAGCAGCCAAGAATTCCCCCCTGGGAGTTATGGCTACACCTTC.

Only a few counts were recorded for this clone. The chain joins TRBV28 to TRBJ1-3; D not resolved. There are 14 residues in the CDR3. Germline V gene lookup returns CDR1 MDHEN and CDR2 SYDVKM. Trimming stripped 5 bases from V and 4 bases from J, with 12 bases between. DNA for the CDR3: TGTGCCAGCAGTCGACGGGGTTCGGGAAACACCATATATTTT. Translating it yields CASSRRGSGNTIYF. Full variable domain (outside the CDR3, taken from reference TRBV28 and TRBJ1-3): DVKVTQSSRYLVKRTGEKVFLECVQDMDHENMFWYRQDPGLGLRLIYFSYDVKMKEKGDIPEGYSVSREKKERFSLILESASTNQTSMYLCASSRRGSGNTIYFGEGSWLTVV.

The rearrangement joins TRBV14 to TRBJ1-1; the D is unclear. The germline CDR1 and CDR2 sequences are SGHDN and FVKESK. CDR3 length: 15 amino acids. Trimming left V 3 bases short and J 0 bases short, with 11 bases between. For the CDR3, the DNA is TGTGCCAGCAGCCATCGGCCACGGATGAACACTGAAGCTTTCTTT. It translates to CASSHRPRMNTEAFF.

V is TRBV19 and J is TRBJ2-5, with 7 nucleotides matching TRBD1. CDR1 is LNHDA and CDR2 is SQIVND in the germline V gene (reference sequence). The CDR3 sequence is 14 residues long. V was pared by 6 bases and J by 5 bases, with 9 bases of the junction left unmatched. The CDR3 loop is CASSPGQRRETQYF. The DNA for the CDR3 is TGTGCCAGTAGCCCGGGACAGCGGCGGGAGACCCAGTACTTC.

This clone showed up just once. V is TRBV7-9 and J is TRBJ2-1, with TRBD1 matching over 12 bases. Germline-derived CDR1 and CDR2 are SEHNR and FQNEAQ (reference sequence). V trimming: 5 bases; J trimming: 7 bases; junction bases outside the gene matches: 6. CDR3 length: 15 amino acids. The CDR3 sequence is CASSLRDRGRNEQFF. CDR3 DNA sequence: TGTGCCAGCAGCCTCCGGGACAGGGGGCGGAATGAGCAGTTCTTC.

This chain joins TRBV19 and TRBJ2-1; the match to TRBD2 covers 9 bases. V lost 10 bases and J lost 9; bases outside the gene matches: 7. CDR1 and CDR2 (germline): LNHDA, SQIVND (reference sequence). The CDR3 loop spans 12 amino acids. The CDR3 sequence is CATRPAGGEQFF. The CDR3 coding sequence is TGTGCCACCCGACCAGCGGGAGGTGAGCAGTTCTTC.

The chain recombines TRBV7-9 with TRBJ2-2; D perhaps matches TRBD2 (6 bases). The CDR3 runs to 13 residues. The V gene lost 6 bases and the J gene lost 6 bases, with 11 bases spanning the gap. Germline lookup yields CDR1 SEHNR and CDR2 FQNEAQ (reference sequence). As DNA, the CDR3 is TGTGCCAGCAGAATGGACTACTCCGGGGAGCTGTTTTTT. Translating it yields CASRMDYSGELFF.

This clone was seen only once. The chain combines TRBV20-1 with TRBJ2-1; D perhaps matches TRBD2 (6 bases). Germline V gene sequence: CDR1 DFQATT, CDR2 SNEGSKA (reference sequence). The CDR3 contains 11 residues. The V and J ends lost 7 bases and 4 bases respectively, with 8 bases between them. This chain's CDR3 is CSGGEYNEQFF. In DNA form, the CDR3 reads TGCAGTGGCGGGGAGTACAATGAGCAGTTCTTC.

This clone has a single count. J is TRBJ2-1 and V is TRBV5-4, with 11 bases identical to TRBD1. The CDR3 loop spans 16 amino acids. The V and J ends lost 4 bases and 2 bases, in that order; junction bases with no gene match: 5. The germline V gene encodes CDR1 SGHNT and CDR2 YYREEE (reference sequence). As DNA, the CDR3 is TGTGCCAGCAGCACCGGACAGGGGGCCCCCTACAATGAGCAGTTCTTC. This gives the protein CASSTGQGAPYNEQFF.

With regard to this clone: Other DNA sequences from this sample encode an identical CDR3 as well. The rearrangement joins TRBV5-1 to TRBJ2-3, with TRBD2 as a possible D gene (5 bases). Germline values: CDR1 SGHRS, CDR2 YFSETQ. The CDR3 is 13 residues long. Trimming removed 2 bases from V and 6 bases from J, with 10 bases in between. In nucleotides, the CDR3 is TGCGCCAGCAGCTTAGGAGGTGTCGATACGCAGTATTTT. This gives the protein CASSLGGVDTQYF.

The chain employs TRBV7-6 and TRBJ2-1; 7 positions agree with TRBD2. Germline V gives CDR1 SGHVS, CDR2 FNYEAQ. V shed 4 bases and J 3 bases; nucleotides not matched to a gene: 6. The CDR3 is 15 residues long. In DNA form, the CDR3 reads TGTGCCAGCAGCTCTGGGGACTACCGCTACAATGAGCAGTTCTTC. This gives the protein CASSSGDYRYNEQFF.

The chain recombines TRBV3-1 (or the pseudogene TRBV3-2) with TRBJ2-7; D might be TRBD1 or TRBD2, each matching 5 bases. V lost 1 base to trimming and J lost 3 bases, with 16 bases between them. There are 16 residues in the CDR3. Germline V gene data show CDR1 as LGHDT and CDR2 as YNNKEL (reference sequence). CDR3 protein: CASSQVPSGGGYEQYF. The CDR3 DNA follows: TGTGCCAGCAGCCAAGTACCCAGCGGTGGGGGCTACGAGCAGTACTTC.